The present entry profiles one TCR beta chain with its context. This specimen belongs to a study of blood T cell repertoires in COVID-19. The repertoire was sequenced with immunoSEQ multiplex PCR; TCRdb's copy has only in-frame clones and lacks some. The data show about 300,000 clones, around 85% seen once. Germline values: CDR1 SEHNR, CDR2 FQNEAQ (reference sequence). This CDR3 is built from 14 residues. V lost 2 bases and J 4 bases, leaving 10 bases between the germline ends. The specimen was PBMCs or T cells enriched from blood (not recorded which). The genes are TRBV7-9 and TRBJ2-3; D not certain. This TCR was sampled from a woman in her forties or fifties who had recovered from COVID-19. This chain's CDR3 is CASSLIGWADTQYF. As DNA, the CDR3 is TGTGCCAGCAGCTTAATCGGGTGGGCAGATACGCAGTATTTT.